The sequence of this T cell receptor (beta chain) was determined in a study of T-cell memory formation after mild COVID-19. This clonotype was observed a few times. The 5'RACE method, run with constant-segment primers, produced TCR alpha and TCR beta cDNA libraries (carrying sample barcodes and UMIs). One entry per CDR3 protein results from TCRdb running MiXCR on the 5' RACE reads. The profile shows about 200,000 distinct CDR3 sequences, approximately 20% of them singletons. V shed 5 bases and J 9 bases; nucleotides not matched to a gene: 4. CDR1 and CDR2 (germline): DFQATT, SNEGSKA (reference sequence). The CDR3 contains 11 residues.

The chain joins TRBV20-1 to TRBJ2-4; 7 bases are shared with TRBD2. Material for sequencing was PBMCs or a T cell subset sorted from them (not recorded which). The receptor was isolated from an adult woman who had mild COVID-19 (a few samples of this study predate the infection). Cell type and time point are not known. This chain's CDR3 is CSARWGGIQYF. Here the CDR3 DNA reads TGCAGTGCTCGCTGGGGGGGCATTCAGTACTTC.